The 18 T cell receptor beta chains below come from one sample, sequenced in a study of blood T cell repertoires in COVID-19. Sequenced by immunoSEQ multiplex PCR; TCRdb stores in-frame clones only, minus some. The table records some 370,000 clones, 70% to 90% of them present only once. Sequences were obtained from peripheral blood. Receptor source: a woman in her thirties with COVID-19, enrolled during active disease.

The sample holds a few counts of this clone. Other DNA sequences from this sample encode an identical CDR3 as well. V usage is TRBV5-4 and J usage is TRBJ2-2, with unresolved D. The CDR3 consists of 12 residues. Germline V lookup: CDR1 SGHNT, CDR2 YYREEE (reference sequence). V was pared by 4 bases and J by 6 bases, with 7 bases between. The CDR3 loop reads CASSPGSGELFF. The CDR3 DNA is TGTGCCAGCAGCCCAGGTTCCGGGGAGCTGTTTTTT.

V is TRBV11-2 and J is TRBJ2-3, with unresolved D. V was cut by 3 bases and J by 8 bases, with 9 bases left in between. This CDR3 has 12 amino acids. From germline, CDR1 is SGHAT and CDR2 FQNNGV. The CDR3 spells CASSFGRGTQYF. CDR3 bases: TGTGCCAGCAGCTTCGGCCGCGGTACGCAGTATTTT.

The rearrangement links TRBV12-3 or TRBV12-4 to TRBJ2-5; tentative D call: TRBD1 (5 bases). This CDR3 is 13 amino acids long. The V end was cut by 5 bases, the J end by 4 bases, with 11 bases between. DNA for the CDR3: TGTGCCAGCAGTAAGACAGTAGCAGAGACCCAGTACTTC. This sequence encodes CASSKTVAETQYF.

The J gene is TRBJ2-5, the V gene TRBV30; a weak D match, TRBD1 (6 bases). The CDR3 consists of 15 residues. Germline V gene data show CDR1 as GTSNPN and CDR2 as SVGIG (reference sequence). The ends were cut back, 0 bases at V and 2 bases at J, with 13 bases in the middle. The CDR3 coding sequence is TGTGCCTGGAGTGTACAGGGACAAGGGCAAGAGACCCAGTACTTC. Translated, it gives CAWSVQGQGQETQYF.

The chain joins TRBV28 to TRBJ2-5, with 9 bases aligning to TRBD1. The CDR3 runs 16 residues. The V gene end was trimmed by 3 bases and the J gene end by 4 bases; junction bases not matched to a gene: 9. Germline lookup yields CDR1 MDHEN and CDR2 SYDVKM. CDR3 in DNA: TGTGCCAGCAGTTTGGGCGTCACAGGGGGCCGAGAGACCCAGTACTTC. As protein: CASSLGVTGGRETQYF.

Regarding this clone: At the DNA level, this CDR3 is encoded by other sequences in the same sample as well. The rearrangement uses TRBV28 and TRBJ1-1, with TRBD1 matching over 8 bases. V lost 4 bases to trimming and J lost 3 bases; unmatched junction nucleotides: 4. CDR3 length: 14 amino acids. CDR1 and CDR2 from the germline V gene are MDHEN and SYDVKM. CDR3 sequence: CASSSGQGDTEAFF. CDR3 sequence (DNA): TGTGCCAGCAGTTCCGGACAGGGAGACACTGAAGCTTTCTTT.

The chain couples TRBV28 to TRBJ1-1; TRBD1 agrees at 7 bases. CDR1 and CDR2 from the germline V gene are MDHEN and SYDVKM. The CDR3 contains 14 residues. With V trimmed by 7 bases and J by 5 bases, 10 bases remained unmatched. Here the CDR3 reads CASTSGGLWTEAFF. Here the CDR3 DNA reads TGTGCCAGCACCTCAGGGGGGTTGTGGACTGAAGCTTTCTTT.

This chain uses TRBV11-2 with TRBJ1-6; possibly TRBD1 for D (5 bases). Germline assignment: CDR1 SGHAT and CDR2 FQNNGV. V dropped 2 bases and J dropped 8 bases, with 13 bases sitting between them. This CDR3 has 15 amino acids. The CDR3 coding sequence is TGTGCCAGCAGCTTACAGGGTTTTGGGGATTCACCCCTCCACTTT. Protein product: CASSLQGFGDSPLHF.

The chain carries TRBV4-1 and TRBJ2-3; D not certain. V lost 0 bases to trimming and J lost 1 base, with 17 bases between them. Germline CDR1 is MGHRA and CDR2 is YSYEKL. The CDR3 is 18 amino acids. CDR3 sequence (DNA): TGCGCCAGCAGCCAAGATTATGACTCCCCTCGTGGCACAGATACGCAGTATTTT. This codes for CASSQDYDSPRGTDTQYF.

The gene calls are TRBV5-8 and TRBJ1-1; 8 bases align to TRBD1. This CDR3 contains 16 residues. V was clipped by 1 base and J by 10 bases; unmatched bases: 15. CDR1 and CDR2 (germline): SGHTS, YDEGEE. The CDR3 DNA reads as TGTGCCAGCAGCTTGAACAGGGACAGGTCCTTTTATGGAGCTTTCTTT. Its translation: CASSLNRDRSFYGAFF.

V gene TRBV14 combines with J gene TRBJ2-1, with 11 bases matching TRBD2. Germline CDR1 and CDR2: SGHDN and FVKESK. V was pared by 4 bases and J by 7 bases, with 9 bases of the junction left unmatched. This CDR3 has 16 residues. CDR3 protein: CASSLIAGGPWNEQFF. CDR3 nucleotide sequence: TGTGCCAGCAGCCTCATAGCGGGAGGGCCGTGGAATGAGCAGTTCTTC.

The V call is TRBV30, the J call TRBJ2-5; the match to TRBD1 covers 11 bases. The germline V gene has CDR1 GTSNPN and CDR2 SVGIG (reference sequence). V gave up 3 bases and J gave up 6 bases; unmatched junction bases: 9. This CDR3 spans 15 amino acids. The DNA of the CDR3 is TGTGCCTGGAGAGGGACAGGGGGGCGGACAAAGACCCAGTACTTC. This codes for CAWRGTGGRTKTQYF.

The chain recombines TRBV27 with TRBJ2-2; TRBD2 matches at 7 bases. The ends lost 7 bases at V and 6 bases at J; junction bases unmatched: 11. The CDR3 sequence is 15 residues long. Germline CDR1 and CDR2: MNHEY and SMNVEV (reference sequence). CDR3 in amino acids: CASKTGTTLSGELFF. The CDR3 coding sequence is TGTGCCAGCAAGACCGGGACTACCCTATCCGGGGAGCTGTTTTTT.

The genes are TRBV4-1 and TRBJ1-3; TRBD1 aligns across 7 bases. Germline CDR1 reads MGHRA; CDR2 reads YSYEKL. J lost 0 bases, V lost 3 bases, and 8 bases had no gene match. This CDR3 has 17 residues. The CDR3 loop is CASSQRGTVNSGNTIYF. Here the CDR3 DNA reads TGCGCCAGCAGCCAGCGCGGGACAGTTAACTCTGGAAACACCATATATTTT.

This chain uses TRBV27 with TRBJ2-7, with D possibly TRBD1 on 5 matching bases. This CDR3 has 13 amino acids. Trimming removed 5 bases from V and 1 base from J, with 9 bases in between. CDR1 is MNHEY, CDR2 SMNVEV, per germline (reference sequence). CDR3 nucleotide sequence: TGTGCCAGCAGTAAACAGGATTCCTACGAGCAGTACTTC. Its protein product is CASSKQDSYEQYF.

The rearrangement joins TRBV19 to TRBJ2-3, with 15 bases aligning to TRBD2. J lost 5 bases, V lost 3 bases, and 6 bases had no gene match. Germline V gene sequence: CDR1 LNHDA, CDR2 SQIVND (reference sequence). This CDR3 contains 17 residues. CDR3 residues: CASSIGLAGGRQDTQYF. CDR3 in DNA: TGTGCCAGTAGTATCGGACTAGCGGGAGGGCGTCAAGATACGCAGTATTTT.

The rearrangement joins TRBV10-1 to TRBJ2-5, with D maybe TRBD2 (6 bases). Germline V lookup: CDR1 WNHNN, CDR2 SYGVQD (reference sequence). The CDR3 runs to 15 residues. The V end lost 2 bases, the J end lost 5 bases, and 15 bases lay between the germline ends. DNA for the CDR3: TGCGCCAGCAGTGAGCCTAGCGCGGGGAGCGAGACCCAGTACTTC. It encodes CASSEPSAGSETQYF.

This chain connects TRBV19 to TRBJ1-5; D might be TRBD1 (5 bases). The CDR3 consists of 14 residues. Trimming pared 11 bases from V and 4 bases from J, leaving 18 bases between. Germline assignment: CDR1 LNHDA and CDR2 SQIVND (reference sequence). CDR3 loop: CALGGVVSNQPQHF. In DNA, the CDR3 is TGTGCCCTTGGAGGGGTCGTCTCAAATCAGCCCCAGCATTTT.